The 24 T cell receptor beta chains reported below all come from one sample, sequenced in a study of blood T cells in healthy people across ages. A second PCR of about 7 to 12 cycles used a sample-barcoded 5' primer and a J-beta primer mix. TCRdb re-analysed the 5' RACE reads in MiXCR, keeping a single row per CDR3 protein. The sample consists of fewer than 750,000 distinct CDR3 sequences, 47% of them appearing once. Sample: blood. These receptor sequences come from a man at least 80 years old in good health.

There are a few counts of this clonotype. The J gene is TRBJ2-5, the V gene TRBV20-1, with D uncertain. The last part of the DNA fits TRBJ2-7 better; the J call may be wrong. The CDR3 totals 13 residues. Germline loops: CDR1 DFQATT, CDR2 SNEGSKA (reference sequence). The CDR3 coding sequence is TGCAGTGCTACCCATACTTTAAGGCACGAGCAGTACTTC. Residues: CSATHTLRHEQYF.

This clonotype was seen more than once but under ten times. The chain couples TRBV7-3 to TRBJ2-5, with TRBD2 matching over 8 bases. V dropped 5 bases and J dropped 2; count of bases not matched to a gene: 7. This CDR3 region has 15 residues. Germline CDR1 SGHTA, CDR2 FQGTGA. CDR3 region: CASSLSGGTQETQYF. The CDR3 DNA follows: TGTGCCAGCAGCCTAAGCGGGGGCACACAAGAGACCCAGTACTTC.

This clonotype was observed once. The gene calls are TRBV20-1 and TRBJ2-7; 7 bases agree with TRBD2. CDR3 size: 11 residues. Germline CDR1 DFQATT, CDR2 SNEGSKA (reference sequence). The CDR3: CNATSSYEQYF. DNA of the CDR3: TGCAATGCGACTAGCAGCTACGAGCAGTACTTC.

V is TRBV4-3 and J is TRBJ2-5; 8 bases line up with TRBD2. The length of the CDR3 is 15 residues. Germline trimming cut 0 bases from V and 11 bases from J; bases unmatched to any gene: 11. Germline-derived CDR1 and CDR2 are LGHNA and YSLEER. Here the CDR3 reads CASSQDRGGYNEQYF. The CDR3 DNA reads as TGCGCCAGCAGCCAAGATCGCGGGGGGTACAATGAGCAGTACTTC.

V is TRBV18 and J is TRBJ1-1, with D possibly being TRBD1 (5 bases). CDR3 size: 14 residues. Germline-derived CDR1 and CDR2 are KGHSH and LQKENI. The V end lost 6 bases, the J end lost 5 bases, and 16 bases lay between the germline ends. The CDR3 DNA sequence: TGTGCCAGCTCCGACGGGGGGGGGACGACTGAAGCTTTCTTT. This gives the protein CASSDGGGTTEAFF.

The V and J genes are TRBV29-1 and TRBJ2-7; TRBD2 agrees at 13 bases. The J segment lost 7 bases and the V segment lost 5 bases, leaving 14 bases of the junction unmatched. This CDR3 is built from 16 residues. CDR1 and CDR2 (germline): SQVTM, ANQGSEA. In nucleotides, the CDR3 is TGCAGCGTTACACGACTAGCGGGAGGCCCAGGGCAAGAGCAGTACTTC. It encodes CSVTRLAGGPGQEQYF.

V is TRBV4-3 and J is TRBJ1-1, with a weak D call TRBD1 (5 bases). Germline CDR1 is LGHNA and CDR2 is YSLEER. With 0 bases removed from V and 10 bases from J, the gap between germline ends came to 18 bases. The CDR3 has 15 amino acids. CDR3 nucleotide sequence: TGCGCCAGCAGCCAAGACCCAGCCCCGGGACCGTCAGCTTTCTTT. Translated, it gives CASSQDPAPGPSAFF.

This chain connects TRBV27 to TRBJ2-1; weak D call: TRBD1 (6 bases). The CDR3 covers 15 residues. The germline CDR1 and CDR2 sequences are MNHEY and SMNVEV (reference sequence). V lost 4 bases and J 2 bases, leaving 12 bases between the germline ends. The CDR3 loop reads CASSSNPGAYNEQFF. For the CDR3, the DNA is TGTGCCAGCAGTTCAAACCCAGGGGCCTACAATGAGCAGTTCTTC.

The chain uses TRBV20-1 and TRBJ2-1; D is unclear. The germline CDR1 and CDR2 sequences are DFQATT and SNEGSKA (reference sequence). V was trimmed by 1 base and J by 10 bases, leaving 11 bases between them. The CDR3 consists of 12 residues. CDR3 region: CSARAPADEQFF. As DNA, the CDR3 is TGCAGTGCTAGAGCTCCGGCAGACGAGCAGTTCTTC.

The chain joins TRBV29-1 to TRBJ2-7, with D perhaps matching TRBD1 (5 bases). Germline V gives CDR1 SQVTM, CDR2 ANQGSEA. V lost 1 base and J 2 bases, leaving 12 bases between the germline ends. The CDR3 sequence is 14 residues long. The CDR3 DNA is TGCAGCGTTGAAGGGTTGGGGCGCCCCTACGAGCAGTACTTC. Translating it yields CSVEGLGRPYEQYF.

The chain employs TRBV5-1 and TRBJ2-4; D might be TRBD1 or TRBD2, each matching 5 bases. Germline V gives CDR1 SGHRS, CDR2 YFSETQ. The ends were cut back, 4 bases at V and 2 bases at J, with 10 bases in the middle. The CDR3 is made up of 14 amino acids. The chain's CDR3 is CASSASGPKNIQYF. The CDR3 nucleotides are TGCGCCAGCAGCGCCTCGGGGCCCAAAAACATTCAGTACTTC. Using reference TRBV5-1 and TRBJ2-4 for the parts outside the CDR3, the full variable domain is KAGVTQTPRYLIKTRGQQVTLSCSPISGHRSVSWYQQTPGQGLQFLFEYFSETQRNKGNFPGRFSGRQFSNSRSEMNVSTLELGDSALYLCASSASGPKNIQYFGAGTRLSVL.

This chain uses TRBV7-2 with TRBJ2-5, with TRBD2 identical over 8 bases. The length of the CDR3 is 15 residues. Germline V lookup: CDR1 SGHTA, CDR2 FQGNSA. V shed 2 bases, J shed 4 bases, and the junction held 6 bases outside the gene matches. The CDR3 reads CASSLSSGAGETQYF. The CDR3 DNA reads TGTGCCAGCAGCTTAAGTAGCGGGGCGGGAGAGACCCAGTACTTC.

V and J are TRBV6-2 or TRBV6-3 and TRBJ2-5, with 8 bases matching TRBD1. The J call is in doubt because the DNA end fits TRBJ2-7 better. The germline gives CDR1 MNHEY, CDR2 SVGEGT. The CDR3 has 14 amino acids. The DNA for the CDR3 is TGTGCCAGCAGTCGGTCGACAGGGGATTACGAGCAGTACTTC. This codes for CASSRSTGDYEQYF.

V usage is TRBV20-1 and J usage is TRBJ2-1, with D hard to call. This CDR3 is 13 amino acids long. Trimming removed 3 bases from V and 0 bases from J, with 6 bases in between. Germline V lookup: CDR1 DFQATT, CDR2 SNEGSKA (reference sequence). CDR3 sequence: CSASERSYNEQFF. The CDR3, as DNA: TGCAGTGCTAGCGAGCGCTCCTACAATGAGCAGTTCTTC.

The chain employs TRBV27 and TRBJ2-3, with D perhaps given as TRBD1 or TRBD2 (5 bases each). Germline lookup yields CDR1 MNHEY and CDR2 SMNVEV (reference sequence). The CDR3 is made up of 15 amino acids. The ends were cut back, 6 bases at V and 4 bases at J, with 17 bases in the middle. The CDR3 loop reads CASSRGWGRPDTQYF. The CDR3 DNA follows: TGTGCCAGCAGCCGAGGGTGGGGGAGACCAGATACGCAGTATTTT.

The rearrangement uses TRBV20-1 and TRBJ2-3; 8 nucleotides agree with TRBD1. The junction had 10 bases not matched to a gene; V was cut back by 4 bases and J by 7 bases. CDR3 size: 14 residues. CDR1 is DFQATT, CDR2 SNEGSKA, per germline (reference sequence). The CDR3 region is CSATSRDRPNTQYF. CDR3 nucleotide sequence: TGCAGTGCTACATCGAGGGACAGGCCTAATACGCAGTATTTT.

With respect to this clonotype: Relative to the germline gene, one junction end is altered; a read error may explain this. The chain links TRBV7-2 to TRBJ1-2; the D gene is possibly TRBD1 (5 bases). This CDR3 region has 15 residues. The germline V gene has CDR1 SGHTA and CDR2 FQGNSA. CDR3 bases: TGCGACAGCAGCTTAGGTCCGAGGGGCCAGGATGGCTACACCTTC. It specifies CDSSLGPRGQDGYTF.

This clonotype was detected many times. The V gene is TRBV7-9, the J gene TRBJ2-7, with D perhaps given as TRBD1 or TRBD2 (5 bases each). V lost 4 bases, J lost 1 base, and 20 bases lay in between. The germline V gene has CDR1 SEHNR and CDR2 FQNEAQ (reference sequence). The CDR3 extends over 17 amino acids. For the CDR3, the DNA is TGTGCCAGCAGCTCGCCGCTGATGAGGGGTAGGTCCTACGAGCAGTACTTC. Its protein product is CASSSPLMRGRSYEQYF. Variable domain in full (rest from reference TRBV7-9 and TRBJ2-7): DTGVSQNPRHKITKRGQNVTFRCDPISEHNRLYWYRQTLGQGPEFLTYFQNEAQLEKSRLLSDRFSAERPKGSFSTLEIQRTEQGDSAMYLCASSSPLMRGRSYEQYFGPGTRLTVT.

This clonotype was recorded at least ten times. J is TRBJ1-2 and V is TRBV7-9, with TRBD1 identical over 8 bases. Per the germline V gene, CDR1 is SEHNR and CDR2 is FQNEAQ (reference sequence). The CDR3 totals 14 residues. V lost 5 bases, J lost 7 bases, and 9 bases stayed unmatched. The CDR3 loop reads CASSRGQDLAGYTF. The CDR3 bases are TGTGCCAGCAGCCGGGGACAGGATCTCGCTGGCTACACCTTC.

The chain uses TRBV2 and TRBJ2-3; D is undetermined. Per the germline V gene, CDR1 is SNHLY and CDR2 is FYNNEI. The CDR3 loop spans 15 amino acids. Trimming took 1 base from V and 8 from J, leaving 16 bases between them. Here the CDR3 DNA reads TGTGCCAGCAGTGAAGAGGTGGGCCCGGACCCTACGCAGTATTTT. This gives the protein CASSEEVGPDPTQYF. The full variable domain, rest sourced from reference TRBV2 and TRBJ2-3, is EPEVTQTPSHQVTQMGQEVILRCVPISNHLYFYWYRQILGQKVEFLVSFYNNEISEKSEIFDDQFSVERPDGSNFTLKIRSTKLEDSAMYFCASSEEVGPDPTQYFGPGTRLTVL.

This chain connects TRBV6-5 to TRBJ2-3, with 9 bases fitting TRBD2. Trimming cost V 0 bases and J 8 bases; bases outside gene matches: 6. The CDR3 totals 15 residues. CDR1 is MNHEY, CDR2 SVGAGI, per germline. In nucleotides, the CDR3 is TGTGCCAGCAGTTACTCGAGGGAACTAGCGGGTACGCAGTATTTT. This codes for CASSYSRELAGTQYF.

This clonotype has just a few counts. The chain uses TRBV5-1 and TRBJ2-1, with no clear D. The CDR3 loop spans 16 amino acids. Trimming took 1 base from V and 10 from J, leaving 21 bases between them. Germline V gene data show CDR1 as SGHRS and CDR2 as YFSETQ. The CDR3 here is CASSLSRTKAIIEQFF. CDR3 nucleotide sequence: TGCGCCAGCAGCTTGTCCCGGACGAAGGCGATTATAGAGCAGTTCTTC.

The chain couples TRBV3-1 to TRBJ2-2; D not certain. CDR3 size: 14 residues. The germline CDR1 and CDR2 sequences are LGHDT and YNNKEL (reference sequence). Trimming took 0 bases from V and 4 from J, leaving 6 bases between them. For the CDR3, the DNA is TGTGCCAGCAGCCAAGATCTAATCACCGGGGAGCTGTTTTTT. Translating gives CASSQDLITGELFF.

About this clonotype: The junction and the germline gene differ at one end; a read error may be behind it. The rearrangement uses TRBV27 and TRBJ2-5; no clear D. The CDR3 covers 13 residues. CDR1 and CDR2 from the germline V gene are MNHEY and SMNVEV (reference sequence). CDR3 sequence: CAGSRRLDETQYF. DNA of the CDR3: TGTGCCGGCAGCCGAAGACTGGACGAGACCCAGTACTTC.